The present T cell receptor beta chain was sequenced within a study of blood T cell repertoires in COVID-19. Some clones are missing from TCRdb's copy, which holds only in-frame ones; the method was immunoSEQ multiplex PCR. Of 200,000 to 250,000 clones listed, roughly 87% are singletons. Trimming cost V 1 base and J 2 bases, with 16 bases left between them. Germline CDR1 and CDR2: LNHNV and YYDKDF (reference sequence). There are 17 residues in the CDR3. The source of this sequence is a man aged 35-49 years with active or convalescent COVID-19. The sample consisted of peripheral blood. The genes are TRBV15 and TRBJ2-3, with D possibly TRBD1 on 7 matching bases. CDR3 nucleotide sequence: TGTGCCACCAGCAGAGTTGGCCAGGGGGGATACACAGATACGCAGTATTTT. This gives the protein CATSRVGQGGYTDTQYF.